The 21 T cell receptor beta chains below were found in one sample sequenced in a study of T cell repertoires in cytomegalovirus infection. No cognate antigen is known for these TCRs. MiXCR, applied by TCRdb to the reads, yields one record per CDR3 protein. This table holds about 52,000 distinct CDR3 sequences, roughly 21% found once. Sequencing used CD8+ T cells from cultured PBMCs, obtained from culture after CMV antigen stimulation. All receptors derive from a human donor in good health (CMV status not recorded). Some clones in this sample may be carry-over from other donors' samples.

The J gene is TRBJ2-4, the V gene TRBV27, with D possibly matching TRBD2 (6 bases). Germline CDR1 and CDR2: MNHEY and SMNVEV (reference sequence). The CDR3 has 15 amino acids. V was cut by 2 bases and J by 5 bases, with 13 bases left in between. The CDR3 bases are TGTGCCAGCAGTTTAAGTATGGGGGGACAAAACATTCAGTACTTC. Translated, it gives CASSLSMGGQNIQYF.

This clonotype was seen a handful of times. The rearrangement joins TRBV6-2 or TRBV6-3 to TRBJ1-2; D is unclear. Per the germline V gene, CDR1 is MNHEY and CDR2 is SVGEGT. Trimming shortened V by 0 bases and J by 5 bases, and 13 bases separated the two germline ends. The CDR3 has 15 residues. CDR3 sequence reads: CASSYSQITGYGYTF. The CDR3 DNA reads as TGTGCCAGCAGTTACTCACAGATCACGGGATATGGCTACACCTTC.

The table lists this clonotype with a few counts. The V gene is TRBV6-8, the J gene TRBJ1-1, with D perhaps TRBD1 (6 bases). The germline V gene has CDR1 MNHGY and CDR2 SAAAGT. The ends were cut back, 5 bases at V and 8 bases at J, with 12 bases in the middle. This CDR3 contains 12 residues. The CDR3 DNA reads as TGTGCCAGCAGTCCCCATACAGGGGAAGCTTTCTTT. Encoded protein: CASSPHTGEAFF.

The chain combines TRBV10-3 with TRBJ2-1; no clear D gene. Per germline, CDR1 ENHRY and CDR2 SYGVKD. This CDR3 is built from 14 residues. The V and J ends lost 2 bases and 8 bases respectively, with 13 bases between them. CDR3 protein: CAISEGWELDEQFF. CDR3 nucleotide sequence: TGTGCCATCAGTGAGGGGTGGGAATTGGATGAGCAGTTCTTC.

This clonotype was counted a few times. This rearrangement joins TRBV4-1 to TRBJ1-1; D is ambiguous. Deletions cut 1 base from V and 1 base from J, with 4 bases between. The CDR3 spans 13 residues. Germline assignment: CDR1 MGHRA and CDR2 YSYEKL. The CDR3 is CASSQAWNTEAFF. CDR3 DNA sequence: TGCGCCAGCAGCCAAGCATGGAACACTGAAGCTTTCTTT.

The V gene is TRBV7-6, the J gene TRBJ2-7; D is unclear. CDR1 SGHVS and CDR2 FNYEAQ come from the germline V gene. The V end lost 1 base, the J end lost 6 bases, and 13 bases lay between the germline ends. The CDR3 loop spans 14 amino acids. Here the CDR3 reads CASSLDTLTGEQYF. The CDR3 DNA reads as TGTGCCAGCAGCTTAGATACCCTTACGGGCGAGCAGTACTTC.

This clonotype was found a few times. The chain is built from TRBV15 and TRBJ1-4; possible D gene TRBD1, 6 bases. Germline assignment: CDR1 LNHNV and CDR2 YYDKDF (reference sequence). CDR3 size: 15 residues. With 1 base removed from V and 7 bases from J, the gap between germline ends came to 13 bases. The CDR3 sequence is CATSRATGFTEKLFF. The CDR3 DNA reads TGTGCCACCAGCAGAGCGACAGGCTTTACTGAAAAACTGTTTTTT.

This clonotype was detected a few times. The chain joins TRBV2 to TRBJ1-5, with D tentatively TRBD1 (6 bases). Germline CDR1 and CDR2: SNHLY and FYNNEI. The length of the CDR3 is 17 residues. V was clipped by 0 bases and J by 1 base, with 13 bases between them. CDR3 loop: CASSEAAGQLSNQPQHF. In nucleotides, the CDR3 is TGTGCCAGCAGTGAAGCCGCGGGACAACTAAGCAATCAGCCCCAGCATTTT.

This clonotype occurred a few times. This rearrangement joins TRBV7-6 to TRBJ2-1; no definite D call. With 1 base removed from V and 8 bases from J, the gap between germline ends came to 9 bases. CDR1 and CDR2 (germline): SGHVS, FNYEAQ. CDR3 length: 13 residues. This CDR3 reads CASSLDSVDEQFF. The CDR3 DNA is TGTGCCAGCAGCTTAGATTCAGTCGATGAGCAGTTCTTC.

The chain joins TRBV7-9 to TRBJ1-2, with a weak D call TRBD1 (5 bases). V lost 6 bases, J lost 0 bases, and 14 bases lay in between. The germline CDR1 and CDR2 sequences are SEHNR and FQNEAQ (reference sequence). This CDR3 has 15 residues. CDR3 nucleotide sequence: TGTGCCAGCAGTCCAACAGGTCCTTCTAACTATGGCTACACCTTC. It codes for CASSPTGPSNYGYTF.

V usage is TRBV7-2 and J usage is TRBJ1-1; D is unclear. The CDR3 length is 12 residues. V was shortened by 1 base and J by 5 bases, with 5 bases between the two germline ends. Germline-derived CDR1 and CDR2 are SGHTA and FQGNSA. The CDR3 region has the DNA TGTGCCAGCAGCTTAGGGTGGACTGAAGCTTTCTTT. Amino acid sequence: CASSLGWTEAFF.

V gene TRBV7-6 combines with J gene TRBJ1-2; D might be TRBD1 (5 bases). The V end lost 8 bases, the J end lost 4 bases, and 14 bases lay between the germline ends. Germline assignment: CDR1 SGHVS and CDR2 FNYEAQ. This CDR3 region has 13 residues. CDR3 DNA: TGTGCCAGCGGTCGGGGGGGGATCTATGGCTACACCTTC. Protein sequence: CASGRGGIYGYTF.

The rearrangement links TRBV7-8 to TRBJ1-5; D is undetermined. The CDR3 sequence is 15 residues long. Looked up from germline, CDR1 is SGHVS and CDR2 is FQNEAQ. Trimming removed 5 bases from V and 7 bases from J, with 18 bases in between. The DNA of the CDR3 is TGTGCCAGCAGCCAGCCCGGATGGGAAGGGCAGCCCCAGCATTTT. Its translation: CASSQPGWEGQPQHF.

The DNA for the CDR3 is TGTGCCAGCAGCGCCGGGACATTGAATCAGCCCCAGCATTTT. Its protein is CASSAGTLNQPQHF. V is TRBV9 and J is TRBJ1-5; possible D gene TRBD1, 6 bases. The CDR3 is made up of 14 amino acids. The germline V gene encodes CDR1 SGDLS and CDR2 YYNGEE. V lost 3 bases and J lost 4, with 11 bases in between.

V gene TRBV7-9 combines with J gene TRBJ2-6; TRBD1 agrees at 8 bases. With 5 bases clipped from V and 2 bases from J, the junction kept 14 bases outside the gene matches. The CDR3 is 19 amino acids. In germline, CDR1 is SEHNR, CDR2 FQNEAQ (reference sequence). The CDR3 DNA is TGTGCCAGCAGCCCACGAAGTCTGACAGGGGAAGCTGGGGCCAACGTCCTGACTTTC. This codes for CASSPRSLTGEAGANVLTF.

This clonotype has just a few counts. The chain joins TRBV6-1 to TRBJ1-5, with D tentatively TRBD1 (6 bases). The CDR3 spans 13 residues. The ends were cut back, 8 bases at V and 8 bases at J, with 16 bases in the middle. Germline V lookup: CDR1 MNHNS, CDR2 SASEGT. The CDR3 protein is CASLERGGKPQHF. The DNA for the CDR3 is TGTGCCAGCTTGGAGAGGGGGGGAAAGCCCCAGCATTTT.

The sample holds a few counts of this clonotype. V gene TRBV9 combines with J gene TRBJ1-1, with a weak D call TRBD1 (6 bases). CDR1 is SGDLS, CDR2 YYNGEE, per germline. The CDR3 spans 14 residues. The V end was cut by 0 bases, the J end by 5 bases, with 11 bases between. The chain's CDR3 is CASSVGEGGTEAFF. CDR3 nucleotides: TGTGCCAGCAGCGTAGGGGAAGGGGGGACTGAAGCTTTCTTT.

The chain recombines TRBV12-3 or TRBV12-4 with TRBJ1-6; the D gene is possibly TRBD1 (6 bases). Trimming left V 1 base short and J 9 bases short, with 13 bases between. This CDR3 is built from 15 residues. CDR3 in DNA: TGTGCCAGCAGTTTAGGGGGACAAGGCTCTTCACCCCTCCACTTT. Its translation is CASSLGGQGSSPLHF.

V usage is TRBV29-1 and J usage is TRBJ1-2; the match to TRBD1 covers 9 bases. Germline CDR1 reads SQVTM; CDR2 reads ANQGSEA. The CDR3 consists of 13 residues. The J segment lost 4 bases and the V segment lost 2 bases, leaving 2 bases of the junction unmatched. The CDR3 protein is CSVETTGGYGYTF. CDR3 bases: TGCAGCGTTGAAACGACAGGGGGCTATGGCTACACCTTC.

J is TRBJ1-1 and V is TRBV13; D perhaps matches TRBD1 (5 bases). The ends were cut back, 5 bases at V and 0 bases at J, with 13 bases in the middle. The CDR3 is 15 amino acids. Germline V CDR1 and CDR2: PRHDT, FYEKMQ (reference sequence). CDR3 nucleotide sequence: TGTGCCAGCAGCCTCCCCCGGGGCATGAACACTGAAGCTTTCTTT. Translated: CASSLPRGMNTEAFF.

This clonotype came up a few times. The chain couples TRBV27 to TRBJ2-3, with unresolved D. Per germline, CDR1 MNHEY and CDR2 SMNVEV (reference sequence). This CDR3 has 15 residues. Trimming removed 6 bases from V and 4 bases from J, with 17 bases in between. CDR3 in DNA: TGTGCCAGCAGCCCCGGACGATTTTTACCAGATACGCAGTATTTT. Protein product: CASSPGRFLPDTQYF.